Listed below are T cell receptor beta chains from one sample, sequenced in a study of OX40 agonist ivuxolimab in advanced cancers. TCRdb keeps only in-frame clones here, not all; method: immunoSEQ multiplex PCR. The sample shows tens of thousands of clones, about 90% of them seen only once. Sequenced material: CD4+ or CD8+ T cells sorted from blood, taken in a trial of the OX40 agonist ivuxolimab. These receptors were obtained from an adult with an advanced solid tumor such as melanoma, head and neck, liver or kidney cancer. The CDR3 runs from the conserved cysteine through the conserved F or W. The D gene is left open where the match is weak. Not every row has a clone size; where given, it reads once, few, many or a size class.

v_call	clone_size	j_call	d_call	cdr3_nt	cdr3_aa
TRBV19	-	TRBJ1-3	-	TGTGCCAGTATCCCGACCGTAGGTGGAAACACCATATATTTT	CASIPTVGGNTIYF
TRBV5-1	-	TRBJ2-1	TRBD2	TGCGCCAGCAGCCTGGGACTAGCGGGTTCCAATGAGCAGTTCTTC	CASSLGLAGSNEQFF
TRBV7-2	-	TRBJ2-1	TRBD2	TGTGCCAGCAGCTTAGTGGGACTAGCCCCCCTCGGAGAGCAGTTCTTC	CASSLVGLAPLGEQFF
TRBV4-3	once	TRBJ1-1	-	TGCGCCAGCAGCCAAGACGAGGGCACTGAAGCTTTCTTT	CASSQDEGTEAFF
TRBV9	-	TRBJ2-7	TRBD1	TGTGCCAGCAGCCCAAGGGACAGGGTGTTCGCCTACGAGCAGTACTTC	CASSPRDRVFAYEQYF
TRBV7-2	-	TRBJ1-5	-	TGTGCCAGCACCCAGTCGGGTCTTAGCAATCAGCCCCAGCATTTT	CASTQSGLSNQPQHF
TRBV7-2	-	TRBJ2-2	TRBD2	TGTGCCAGCAGCTACACTAGCGGGATAACCGGGGAGCTGTTTTTT	CASSYTSGITGELFF
TRBV6-6	-	TRBJ2-5	TRBD1	TGTGCCAGCCGTCCCGGGACAGGGACCCAAGAGACCCAGTACTTC	CASRPGTGTQETQYF
TRBV6-1	-	TRBJ2-3	-	TGTGCCAGCAGTGAATGGCAGGGCACGTGGGTGACAGATACGCAGTATTTT	CASSEWQGTWVTDTQYF
TRBV18	-	TRBJ2-7	TRBD2	TGTGCCAGCTCACAGGGACTAGCGGGCTCGAGCTCCTACGAGCAGTACTTC	CASSQGLAGSSSYEQYF
TRBV10-3	-	TRBJ2-7	TRBD1	TGTGCCACCGGAAGCTCCGGGACAGCGTACGAGCAGTACTTC	CATGSSGTAYEQYF
TRBV5-1	-	TRBJ1-2	-	TGCGCCAGCAGCTTTGGGGGTAACGTTAATGGCTACACCTTC	CASSFGGNVNGYTF
TRBV27	once	TRBJ2-7	TRBD2	TGTGCCAGCAGTCCCGGACTAGCGGAAACCTACGAGCAGTACTTC	CASSPGLAETYEQYF
TRBV7-2	-	TRBJ1-1	-	TGTGCCAGCGAACTTCAGGATAACACTGAAGCTTTCTTT	CASELQDNTEAFF
TRBV19	-	TRBJ2-3	TRBD2	TGTGCCACTCAAGCGACTAGCGGAGTCACAGATACGCAGTATTTT	CATQATSGVTDTQYF
TRBV18	-	TRBJ2-5	-	TGTGCCAGCTCACCAGGGTCCAGCAAAGAGACCCAGTACTTC	CASSPGSSKETQYF
TRBV27	-	TRBJ2-7	-	TGTGCCAGCCGTAGGGGACCGACCTACGAGCAGTACTTC	CASRRGPTYEQYF
TRBV19	-	TRBJ2-6	-	TGTGCCAGTAGTATGAGGGGCTCTGGGGCCAACGTCCTGACTTTC	CASSMRGSGANVLTF